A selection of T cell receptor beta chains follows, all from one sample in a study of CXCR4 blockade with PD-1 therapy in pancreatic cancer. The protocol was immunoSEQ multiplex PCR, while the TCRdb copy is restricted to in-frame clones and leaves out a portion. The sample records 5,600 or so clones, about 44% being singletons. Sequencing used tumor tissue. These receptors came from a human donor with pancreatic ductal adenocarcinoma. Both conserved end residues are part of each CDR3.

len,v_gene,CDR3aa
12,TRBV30,CAWSRGTYEQYF
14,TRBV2,CASSGSSYNSPLHF
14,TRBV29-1,CSVAKGGQGTEAFF
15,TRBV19,CASSIAQVGNQPQHF
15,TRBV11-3,CASSLGRSMDYEQYF
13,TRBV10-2,CASRGQANTEAFF
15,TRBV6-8,CAISAGAGINEKLFF
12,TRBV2,CASQDSGRLQYF
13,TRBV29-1,CSVGQGWNTEAFF
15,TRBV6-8,CASSEGDRAQETQYF
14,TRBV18,CASSPPQERVGYTF
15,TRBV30,CAWSRGEGGTDTQYF
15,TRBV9,CASSVAGLGYNEQFF
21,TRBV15,CATSRTGVAGAFHSGANVLTF
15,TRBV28,CASSLGTGMRDTQYF
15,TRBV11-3,CASSLEGRVVNGYTF
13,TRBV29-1,CSVGRGLNTEAFF
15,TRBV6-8,CASSYTGISQETQYF
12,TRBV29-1,CSVGAGAYEQYF
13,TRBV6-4,CASLAGTTDTQYF
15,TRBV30,CAWRRGGTYFTEAFF
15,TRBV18,CASSPRTGGTDTQYF
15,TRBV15,CATSRAGTGILEQFF
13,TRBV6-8,CASEGSLNTEAFF
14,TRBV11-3,CASSLGGPTDTQYF
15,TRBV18,CASSPGQGRDTEAFF
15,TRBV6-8,CASSVGPLGSYEQYF
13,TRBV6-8,CASSNQKNTEAFF
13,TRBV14,CASSQGRQYEQYF
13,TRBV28,CATTNNLEETQYF
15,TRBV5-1,CASSVARAINEKLFF
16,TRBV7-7,CASSLVGTSKTGELFF
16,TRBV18,CASSTRGQSSYNEQFF
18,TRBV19,CASSYGGGGSQITDTQYF